This T cell receptor (beta chain) was sequenced during a study of blood T cell repertoires in COVID-19. Study-level information: Samples taken during acute and convalescent COVID-19 were collected in the United States, Italy and Spain.

The CDR3 extends over 18 amino acids. Per the original methods: Reference gene primer amplification yielded estimated nucleated cell counts. Only in-frame clones appear in the TCRdb table, and some are missing; sequencing was by immunoSEQ multiplex PCR. That table is the source of V, J and clone size, and D and trimming were worked out from the DNA. Among around 250,000 clones listed, less than 90% were seen once. The chain employs TRBV12-2 and TRBJ1-1; the tabulated D call, TRBD1, remains unverified against the DNA. TRBV12-2 is shown as a pseudogene. The receptor was isolated from a man aged 55 to 70 who had recovered from COVID-19. Sequencing was done on a sample of peripheral blood. The CDR3 spells CASRLAFGQGVCKTEAFF. DNA of the CDR3: TGTGCAAGTCGCTTAGCTTTTGGACAGGGGGTGTGTAAGACTGAAGCTTTCTTT.